Below, 29 T cell receptor beta chains from the same sample are listed, as sequenced in a study of blood T cell repertoires in COVID-19. Data came from immunoSEQ multiplex PCR; TCRdb stores just in-frame clones and leaves some out. The data contain fewer than 250,000 clones, about 83% of them singletons. What was sequenced was peripheral blood. The receptor source for this set is a woman in her fifties or sixties with acute or convalescent COVID-19.

The V gene is TRBV21-1, the J gene TRBJ2-1; the table calls TRBD2, which could not be checked here. TRBV21-1 is a pseudogene. This CDR3 comprises 18 residues. The CDR3 coding sequence is TGTGCCAGCAGCGCCGCCTGGACTAGCGGAAGACTCTACAATGAGCAGTTCTTC. This codes for CASSAAWTSGRLYNEQFF.

The rearrangement links TRBV11-2 to TRBJ2-5; 15 bases agree with TRBD2. V was clipped by 7 bases and J by 5 bases; unmatched bases: 8. The CDR3 spans 16 residues. Germline-derived CDR1 and CDR2 are SGHAT and FQNNGV. The CDR3 DNA follows: TGTGCCAGCAACTCCGGGACTAGCGGGAGGAGGGAGACCCAGTACTTC. It specifies CASNSGTSGRRETQYF.

The chain employs TRBV28 and TRBJ1-5; 7 bases are a match to TRBD1. CDR1 is MDHEN and CDR2 is SYDVKM in the germline V gene. V was pared by 5 bases and J by 0 bases, with 4 bases of the junction left unmatched. The CDR3 runs 15 residues. For the CDR3, the DNA is TGTGCCAGCAGTAGGGGACAGTTTAGCAATCAGCCCCAGCATTTT. This gives the protein CASSRGQFSNQPQHF.

The rearrangement uses TRBV19 and TRBJ2-7; no definite D call. Per the germline V gene, CDR1 is LNHDA and CDR2 is SQIVND (reference sequence). The germline V and J ends were trimmed by 5 bases and 0 bases, with 8 bases remaining between them. CDR3 size: 13 residues. The CDR3 DNA follows: TGTGCCAGTAGTGCCGGTTACTCCTACGAGCAGTACTTC. It yields the protein CASSAGYSYEQYF. Full variable domain (missing parts from reference TRBV19 and TRBJ2-7): DGGITQSPKYLFRKEGQNVTLSCEQNLNHDAMYWYRQDPGQGLRLIYYSQIVNDFQKGDIAEGYSVSREKKESFPLTVTSAQKNPTAFYLCASSAGYSYEQYFGPGTRLTVT.

The chain combines TRBV28 with TRBJ2-3; D perhaps matches TRBD2 (6 bases). Trimming took 2 bases from V and 3 from J, leaving 12 bases between them. Germline V gives CDR1 MDHEN, CDR2 SYDVKM. This CDR3 comprises 15 residues. CDR3: CASSLGGLATDTQYF. DNA of the CDR3: TGTGCCAGCAGTTTAGGAGGGTTAGCAACAGATACGCAGTATTTT.

The rearrangement uses TRBV11-3 and TRBJ2-7; D is undetermined. Trimming removed 1 base from V and 6 bases from J, with 16 bases in between. There are 15 residues in the CDR3. The germline gives CDR1 SGHNT, CDR2 YENEEA. Here the CDR3 reads CASSLVGSDLSEQYF. CDR3 sequence (DNA): TGTGCCAGCAGCTTAGTCGGGTCCGACCTAAGCGAGCAGTACTTC.

The gene calls are TRBV29-1 and TRBJ2-3; 7 positions match TRBD1. With V trimmed by 6 bases and J by 2 bases, 8 bases remained unmatched. There are 14 residues in the CDR3. The germline V gene has CDR1 SQVTM and CDR2 ANQGSEA. The CDR3 sequence: CSVGPTGDTDTQYF. In nucleotides, the CDR3 is TGCAGCGTCGGACCCACAGGGGACACAGATACGCAGTATTTT.

The chain couples TRBV5-8 to TRBJ2-3, with 11 bases lining up with TRBD2. With 0 bases clipped from V and 3 bases from J, the junction kept 3 bases outside the gene matches. Germline loops: CDR1 SGHTS, CDR2 YDEGEE. The length of the CDR3 is 16 residues. As DNA, the CDR3 is TGTGCCAGCAGCTTGGGGCTAGCGGGGGGAACAGATACGCAGTATTTT. Its protein is CASSLGLAGGTDTQYF. The full variable domain, completed using reference TRBV5-8 and TRBJ2-3, is EAGVTQSPTHLIKTRGQQATLRCSPISGHTSVYWYQQALGLGLQFLLWYDEGEERNRGNFPPRFSGRQFPNYSSELNVNALELEDSALYLCASSLGLAGGTDTQYFGPGTRLTVL.

The rearrangement joins TRBV18 to TRBJ1-2; 7 nucleotides align to TRBD1. Germline V gene lookup returns CDR1 KGHSH and CDR2 LQKENI. J was trimmed by 8 bases and V by 1 base; bases with no gene match: 4. The CDR3 spans 13 residues. CDR3 sequence reads: CASSPQGAQGYTF. The CDR3, as DNA: TGTGCCAGCTCACCACAGGGGGCTCAGGGCTACACCTTC.

The table lists this clone with a count of one. The chain combines TRBV19 with TRBJ1-1, with no clear D. The germline V gene has CDR1 LNHDA and CDR2 SQIVND (reference sequence). CDR3 length equals 15 residues. V was trimmed by 10 bases and J by 4 bases, leaving 22 bases between them. CDR3 sequence reads: CATTQSDGGATEAFF. CDR3 DNA sequence: TGTGCCACAACCCAGTCAGACGGCGGTGCCACTGAAGCTTTCTTT.

This clone was seen a handful of times. This chain uses TRBV2 with TRBJ1-1, with D tentatively TRBD1 (5 bases). Trimming removed 5 bases at V and 6 bases at J, with 16 bases between. The germline V gene encodes CDR1 SNHLY and CDR2 FYNNEI. This CDR3 is built from 14 residues. CDR3 nucleotide sequence: TGTGCCAGCAGTAAAAGTGGACAATCCCCTGAAGCTTTCTTT. Translating gives CASSKSGQSPEAFF.

This clone turned up a few times. This chain connects TRBV11-2 to TRBJ2-3, with 9 nucleotides matching TRBD2. Germline V gene sequence: CDR1 SGHAT, CDR2 FQNNGV. The CDR3 totals 18 residues. After removal of 2 bases from V and 4 bases from J, the junction contained 13 bases not matched to a gene. The CDR3 sequence is CASSLKPYSGSISDTQYF. The CDR3 DNA reads TGTGCCAGCAGCTTAAAGCCCTATAGCGGGAGTATATCAGATACGCAGTATTTT.

CDR3 coding DNA: TGTGCCACCAGCCACGGGAAGGGGGTCGGCGAGCAGTACTTC. Its protein product is CATSHGKGVGEQYF. The chain couples TRBV10-3 to TRBJ2-7; tentatively, D is TRBD1 (6 bases). Trimming removed 10 bases at V and 6 bases at J, with 22 bases between. The V gene's germline CDR1 is ENHRY and CDR2 SYGVKD. The CDR3 spans 14 residues.

CDR3 sequence reads: CATSSGQHRNEQYF. The DNA of the CDR3 is TGTGCCACCAGTTCAGGGCAGCATAGGAACGAGCAGTACTTC. The chain couples TRBV24-1 to TRBJ2-7, with a possible D match to TRBD1 (5 bases). Germline assignment: CDR1 KGHDR and CDR2 SFDVKD. The CDR3 contains 14 residues. The V and J ends lost 6 bases and 5 bases respectively, with 16 bases between them.

The chain couples TRBV19 to TRBJ2-5; a weak D match, TRBD1 (5 bases). The CDR3 is 13 residues long. V gave up 6 bases and J gave up 1 base, with 9 bases separating them. Per the germline V gene, CDR1 is LNHDA and CDR2 is SQIVND (reference sequence). The CDR3 is CASREQGQETQYF. The CDR3, as DNA: TGTGCCAGTAGGGAGCAGGGCCAAGAGACCCAGTACTTC.

The rearrangement links TRBV29-1 to TRBJ1-3, with D maybe TRBD1 (5 bases). The V gene lost 7 bases and the J gene lost 3 bases, with 13 bases spanning the gap. CDR1 is SQVTM and CDR2 is ANQGSEA in the germline V gene. The CDR3 spans 13 residues. For the CDR3, the DNA is TGCAGCGCCCCGGGCAGGGATGGAAACACCATATATTTT. Its protein is CSAPGRDGNTIYF. The variable domain in full, completed from reference TRBV29-1 and TRBJ1-3, reads SAVISQKPSRDICQRGTSLTIQCQVDSQVTMMFWYRQQPGQSLTLIATANQGSEATYESGFVIDKFPISRPNLTFSTLTVSNMSPEDSSIYLCSAPGRDGNTIYFGEGSWLTVV.

The chain employs TRBV7-9 and TRBJ2-7; 8 bases are a match to TRBD1. CDR3 length: 15 residues. Germline V gene data show CDR1 as SEHNR and CDR2 as FQNEAQ (reference sequence). Losses at the gene ends were 4 bases for V and 4 bases for J; bases not matched to a gene: 9. CDR3 loop: CASSWGQVPTYEQYF. CDR3 nucleotide sequence: TGTGCCAGCAGCTGGGGACAGGTCCCCACTTACGAGCAGTACTTC.

The CDR3 loop is CAISASWERTWPSYEQYF. The CDR3, as DNA: TGTGCCATCAGTGCTTCCTGGGAGCGGACCTGGCCCTCCTACGAGCAGTACTTC. The V and J genes are TRBV10-3 and TRBJ2-7; tentative D call: TRBD2 (5 bases). Germline V gene data show CDR1 as ENHRY and CDR2 as SYGVKD. V dropped 4 bases and J dropped 0 bases, with 22 bases sitting between them. This CDR3 is built from 18 residues.

The chain couples TRBV6-4 to TRBJ2-2; TRBD2 might be the D (6 bases). The CDR3 covers 15 residues. The germline V and J ends were trimmed by 5 bases and 7 bases, with 17 bases remaining between them. In germline, CDR1 is MRHNA, CDR2 SNTAGT. The CDR3 sequence is CASSLSGPLNGELFF. DNA for the CDR3: TGTGCCAGCAGTCTGAGCGGGCCTTTGAACGGGGAGCTGTTTTTT.

This chain connects TRBV5-4 to TRBJ2-7; TRBD1 is a possible D gene (6 bases). CDR3 length equals 14 residues. Germline V gene data show CDR1 as SGHNT and CDR2 as YYREEE (reference sequence). The germline V and J ends were trimmed by 5 bases and 6 bases, with 18 bases remaining between them. The CDR3 DNA follows: TGTGCCAGCAGTTCGGACAGCCGGGTGGGCGAGCAGTACTTC. Its protein is CASSSDSRVGEQYF.

The chain employs TRBV30 and TRBJ1-1, with D possibly being TRBD1 (6 bases). V gave up 2 bases and J gave up 6 bases, with 13 bases separating them. The CDR3 sequence is 13 residues long. Germline V CDR1 and CDR2: GTSNPN, SVGIG (reference sequence). As DNA, the CDR3 is TGTGCCTGGAGTCTACAGGGTCCGTCTGAAGCTTTCTTT. Translating gives CAWSLQGPSEAFF.

The chain is built from TRBV6-2 or TRBV6-3 and TRBJ2-1; the match to TRBD2 covers 8 bases. V lost 4 bases, J lost 2 bases, and 4 bases stayed unmatched. Germline CDR1 reads MNHEY; CDR2 reads SVGEGT. The CDR3 is 15 amino acids. The CDR3 sequence is CASSLTSATYNEQFF. In nucleotides, the CDR3 is TGTGCCAGCAGTTTGACTAGCGCTACCTACAATGAGCAGTTCTTC.

For this clone: A read error may be the cause here, since a much bigger clone is one base away. The V and J genes are TRBV5-6 and TRBJ1-4; no clear D. Germline assignment: CDR1 SGHDT and CDR2 YYEEEE. CDR3 length: 12 amino acids. The V gene lost 2 bases and the J gene lost 4 bases, with 3 bases spanning the gap. CDR3: CASSFRNEKLFF. The CDR3 DNA follows: TGTGCCAGCAGCTTCCGTAATGAAAAACTGTTTTTT.

The V and J genes are TRBV15 and TRBJ1-4; 7 bases align to TRBD1. The CDR3 is 15 residues long. CDR1 and CDR2 from the germline V gene are LNHNV and YYDKDF (reference sequence). Losses at the gene ends were 1 base for V and 6 bases for J; bases not matched to a gene: 5. The CDR3 reads CATSRGRGQYEKLFF. Here the CDR3 DNA reads TGTGCCACCAGCAGAGGAAGGGGGCAGTATGAAAAACTGTTTTTT.

This chain uses TRBV12-5 with TRBJ1-1; 8 bases are a match to TRBD1. Germline CDR1 and CDR2: LGHNT and FRNRAP. V shed 6 bases and J 5 bases; nucleotides not matched to a gene: 11. CDR3 size: 15 residues. The CDR3 DNA follows: TGTGCTAGTGGGCAACGGACAGGGCCAGGGACTGAAGCTTTCTTT. Amino acid sequence: CASGQRTGPGTEAFF. The complete variable domain, with remaining parts taken from reference TRBV12-5 and TRBJ1-1, reads DARVTQTPRHKVTEMGQEVTMRCQPILGHNTVFWYRQTMMQGLELLAYFRNRAPLDDSGMPKDRFSAEMPDATLATLKIQPSEPRDSAVYFCASGQRTGPGTEAFFGQGTRLTVV.

This clone was detected only a few times. The chain uses TRBV21-1 and TRBJ2-6; TRBD2, the table's D call, lacks a check against the DNA. TRBV21-1 is flagged as a pseudogene. The CDR3 totals 16 residues. In DNA form, the CDR3 reads TGTGCCAGCAGCAAAGGAGAAGAGGCTGGGGCCAACGTCCTGACTTTC. Translation gives CASSKGEEAGANVLTF.

The chain couples TRBV5-1 to TRBJ2-1; D is possibly TRBD1 (6 bases). The CDR3 loop spans 16 amino acids. Germline CDR1 SGHRS, CDR2 YFSETQ. V lost 4 bases and J 2 bases, leaving 16 bases between the germline ends. The CDR3 nucleotides are TGCGCCAGCAGCCCCTGGACAGATCTCACCTACAATGAGCAGTTCTTC. Translating it yields CASSPWTDLTYNEQFF.

This rearrangement joins TRBV19 to TRBJ2-1; 7 bases are a match to TRBD1. Germline CDR1 reads LNHDA; CDR2 reads SQIVND (reference sequence). V shed 5 bases and J 0 bases; nucleotides not matched to a gene: 4. The CDR3 is made up of 15 amino acids. CDR3 sequence: CASSSQGVSYNEQFF. In DNA, the CDR3 is TGTGCCAGTAGTTCTCAGGGGGTCTCCTACAATGAGCAGTTCTTC.

The chain uses TRBV7-3 and TRBJ2-3, with 10 bases identical to TRBD2. The CDR3 is 16 residues long. Trimming took 4 bases from V and 6 from J; bases not matched to a gene: 10. The germline gives CDR1 SGHTA, CDR2 FQGTGA. The CDR3 protein is CASSSLAGGPGDTQYF. The DNA of the CDR3 is TGTGCCAGCAGCTCTTTAGCGGGAGGCCCGGGGGATACGCAGTATTTT.